The 21 T cell receptor beta chains below come from one sample, sequenced in a study of OX40 agonist ivuxolimab in advanced cancers. TCRdb's table, derived via immunoSEQ multiplex PCR, lists solely in-frame clones and lacks some. The sample carries tens of thousands of clones, 91% recorded once. The sample here was CD4+ or CD8+ T cells sorted from blood, taken in a trial of the OX40 agonist ivuxolimab. Every receptor here comes from an adult with an advanced solid tumor such as melanoma, head and neck, liver or kidney cancer.

In this sample, this clone turned up a few times. V usage is TRBV7-3 and J usage is TRBJ2-7; D is unresolved. Germline lookup yields CDR1 SGHTA and CDR2 FQGTGA. The CDR3 has 14 residues. Between the trimmed V and J ends, which lost 1 base and 3 bases, there was a span of 10 bases. CDR3 amino acids: CASSLMHGGYEQYF. CDR3 nucleotides: TGTGCCAGCAGCTTAATGCACGGTGGCTACGAGCAGTACTTC. Full variable domain (remainder filled in from reference TRBV7-3 and TRBJ2-7): GAGVSQTPSNKVTEKGKYVELRCDPISGHTALYWYRQSLGQGPEFLIYFQGTGAADDSGLPNDRFFAVRPEGSVSTLKIQRTERGDSAVYLCASSLMHGGYEQYFGPGTRLTVT.

This chain uses TRBV7-2 with TRBJ2-7; D possibly matches TRBD1 or TRBD2 (5 bases each). Germline CDR1 reads SGHTA; CDR2 reads FQGNSA. The CDR3 contains 16 residues. Trimming took off 1 base at V and 5 bases at J, with 18 bases between the two ends. DNA for the CDR3: TGTGCCAGCAGCTTAGGGGCCGGGACCCCGGAACACGAGCAGTACTTC. As protein: CASSLGAGTPEHEQYF.

The CDR3 DNA reads TGTGCCAGTAGTATGGTGTCTGCATGGGAGGGGGCCAACGTCCTGACTTTC. Its protein is CASSMVSAWEGANVLTF. This chain connects TRBV19 to TRBJ2-6; a possible D gene is TRBD2 (5 bases). The V end lost 3 bases, the J end lost 4 bases, and 16 bases lay between the germline ends. This CDR3 spans 17 amino acids. Germline V CDR1 and CDR2: LNHDA, SQIVND (reference sequence).

V gene TRBV2 combines with J gene TRBJ2-2; 9 bases are shared with TRBD2. V gave up 6 bases and J gave up 3 bases; unmatched junction bases: 5. From germline, CDR1 is SNHLY and CDR2 FYNNEI. This CDR3 region has 15 residues. The CDR3 coding sequence is TGTGCCAGCAGGTCGGCTAGCGGGGACACCGGGGAGCTGTTTTTT. Translated: CASRSASGDTGELFF.

This sequence joins TRBV7-2 and TRBJ2-5, with D possibly TRBD2 on 6 matching bases. CDR1 is SGHTA, CDR2 FQGNSA, per germline. V lost 8 bases, J lost 2 bases, and 15 bases lay in between. This CDR3 has 14 residues. The chain's CDR3 is CASGRSGTQETQYF. In nucleotides, the CDR3 is TGTGCCAGCGGACGGTCCGGGACTCAAGAGACCCAGTACTTC. Full variable domain (remainder filled in from reference TRBV7-2 and TRBJ2-5): GAGVSQSPSNKVTEKGKDVELRCDPISGHTALYWYRQSLGQGLEFLIYFQGNSAPDKSGLPSDRFSAERTGGSVSTLTIQRTQQEDSAVYLCASGRSGTQETQYFGPGTRLLVL.

J is TRBJ2-7 and V is TRBV7-2; the D gene could be TRBD1 or TRBD2 (6 bases each). Per the germline V gene, CDR1 is SGHTA and CDR2 is FQGNSA. V lost 5 bases and J 4 bases, leaving 21 bases between the germline ends. This CDR3 region has 16 residues. The CDR3 coding sequence is TGTGCCAGCAGCCGCCAGGGGACTCCGCGCCCTTACGAGCAGTACTTC. This codes for CASSRQGTPRPYEQYF.

The chain is built from TRBV2 and TRBJ1-1; D not certain. V was trimmed by 5 bases and J by 0 bases, leaving 10 bases between them. CDR3 size: 14 residues. Germline values: CDR1 SNHLY, CDR2 FYNNEI. The CDR3 region is CASSSRVMNTEAFF. As DNA, the CDR3 is TGTGCCAGCAGTTCTAGGGTCATGAACACTGAAGCTTTCTTT.

The chain combines TRBV4-1 with TRBJ2-5; TRBD2 matches at 11 bases. CDR3 length equals 15 residues. Germline V CDR1 and CDR2: MGHRA, YSYEKL. Trimming took 1 base from V and 4 from J; bases not matched to a gene: 2. The CDR3 region is CASSQVGLAVETQYF. In nucleotides, the CDR3 is TGCGCCAGCAGCCAAGTGGGACTAGCGGTAGAGACCCAGTACTTC.

The genes are TRBV6-4 and TRBJ1-5, with D maybe TRBD1 (5 bases). The ends were cut back, 10 bases at V and 13 bases at J, with 20 bases in the middle. The length of the CDR3 is 12 residues. CDR1 and CDR2 from the germline V gene are MRHNA and SNTAGT. CDR3 bases: TGTGCCACCCCCTCCTCGGGACCTTCGCAGCATTTT. Protein: CATPSSGPSQHF.

This chain's CDR3 is CASSVELVAFF. The CDR3 coding sequence is TGTGCCAGCAGTGTTGAACTTGTAGCTTTCTTT. The gene calls are TRBV2 and TRBJ1-1; D call uncertain. Per germline, CDR1 SNHLY and CDR2 FYNNEI. CDR3 size: 11 residues. V gave up 4 bases and J gave up 10 bases, with 10 bases separating them.

The gene calls are TRBV5-1 and TRBJ2-2; 7 nucleotides match TRBD1. The CDR3 covers 16 residues. The V segment lost 5 bases and the J segment 1 base; nucleotides outside the gene matches: 8. Germline V gene sequence: CDR1 SGHRS, CDR2 YFSETQ. The CDR3 nucleotides read TGCGCCAGCAGAGACCAGAGACAGGGGAACACCGGGGAGCTGTTTTTT. It specifies CASRDQRQGNTGELFF.

The V and J genes are TRBV25-1 and TRBJ2-7, with TRBD1 matching over 7 bases. Germline CDR1 is MGHDK and CDR2 is SYGVNS. V lost 1 base to trimming and J lost 4 bases; unmatched junction nucleotides: 4. The CDR3 has 14 residues. The CDR3 DNA reads TGTGCCAGCAGTGAATCAGGACAGGCATACGAGCAGTACTTC. Translating gives CASSESGQAYEQYF.

In this sample, this clone turned up once. The CDR3 is CASSLSGGLAGGLADTQYF. Written as DNA, the CDR3 is TGTGCCAGCAGCTTGAGCGGGGGACTAGCGGGAGGGTTAGCTGATACGCAGTATTTT. J is TRBJ2-3 and V is TRBV5-4; 16 bases match TRBD2. CDR1 SGHNT and CDR2 YYREEE come from the germline V gene (reference sequence). CDR3 length: 19 residues. The J segment lost 6 bases and the V segment lost 1 base, leaving 11 bases of the junction unmatched.

This chain connects TRBV11-3 to TRBJ2-7, with D possibly TRBD1 on 6 matching bases. Germline V gene data show CDR1 as SGHNT and CDR2 as YENEEA. Trimming left V 0 bases short and J 5 bases short, with 8 bases between. This CDR3 comprises 13 residues. CDR3 region: CASSLDRGHEQYF. CDR3 DNA: TGTGCCAGCAGCTTAGACAGGGGACACGAGCAGTACTTC.

This rearrangement joins TRBV6-6 to TRBJ1-5, with D hard to call. The CDR3 has 16 amino acids. Germline V gene sequence: CDR1 MNHNY, CDR2 SVGAGI (reference sequence). The V end lost 7 bases, the J end lost 1 base, and 17 bases lay between the germline ends. The CDR3 sequence: CASTEKVRRSNQPQHF. The CDR3 DNA sequence: TGTGCCAGCACCGAAAAGGTGCGGCGCAGCAATCAGCCCCAGCATTTT.

The V gene is TRBV5-4, the J gene TRBJ2-7, with D tentatively TRBD1 (6 bases). Trimming took off 1 base at V and 1 base at J, with 24 bases between the two ends. The CDR3 length is 19 residues. Germline V gene sequence: CDR1 SGHNT, CDR2 YYREEE (reference sequence). The CDR3 sequence: CASSLFVGAGNRRSYEQYF. DNA of the CDR3: TGTGCCAGCAGCTTGTTTGTGGGGGCTGGGAACCGCCGTTCCTACGAGCAGTACTTC.

The rearrangement uses TRBV28 and TRBJ2-3, with a weak D call TRBD2 (7 bases). The V and J ends lost 2 bases and 10 bases respectively, with 10 bases between them. The germline CDR1 and CDR2 sequences are MDHEN and SYDVKM. The CDR3 has 12 amino acids. The CDR3 loop is CASSLGGAAQYF. The DNA of the CDR3 is TGTGCCAGCAGTTTAGGGGGGGCGGCGCAGTATTTT.

The chain recombines TRBV5-6 with TRBJ2-3, with TRBD2 identical over 13 bases. With V trimmed by 1 base and J by 1 base, 3 bases remained unmatched. The CDR3 sequence is 17 residues long. CDR1 and CDR2 from the germline V gene are SGHDT and YYEEEE. The CDR3 protein is CASSLFGLAGGTDTQYF. CDR3 DNA sequence: TGTGCCAGCAGCTTGTTCGGACTAGCGGGGGGCACAGATACGCAGTATTTT.

This clone was recorded once. This chain links TRBV1 with TRBJ2-4; the table names TRBD2, a call not compared with the DNA. TRBV1 is an annotated pseudogene. The CDR3 spans 13 residues. CDR3 protein: CTSGGTSGNIQYF. The CDR3 nucleotides are TGCACCAGCGGGGGGACTAGCGGTAACATTCAGTACTTC.

This clone occurred once. The rearrangement uses TRBV9 and TRBJ2-3, with 12 bases fitting TRBD2. Germline V gene sequence: CDR1 SGDLS, CDR2 YYNGEE. The CDR3 covers 18 residues. The V and J ends lost 2 bases and 0 bases, in that order; junction bases with no gene match: 7. In nucleotides, the CDR3 is TGTGCCAGCAGCGTCGGGGCTAGCGGGAGGGTAAGCACAGATACGCAGTATTTT. Amino acid sequence: CASSVGASGRVSTDTQYF.

The chain couples TRBV7-2 to TRBJ1-1; D unresolved. V lost 5 bases and J lost 7, with 17 bases in between. The CDR3 runs to 14 residues. Germline CDR1 SGHTA, CDR2 FQGNSA. Here the CDR3 DNA reads TGTGCCAGCAGCCCACCGGGAGGGCGGGTTGAAGCTTTCTTT. It yields the protein CASSPPGGRVEAFF.